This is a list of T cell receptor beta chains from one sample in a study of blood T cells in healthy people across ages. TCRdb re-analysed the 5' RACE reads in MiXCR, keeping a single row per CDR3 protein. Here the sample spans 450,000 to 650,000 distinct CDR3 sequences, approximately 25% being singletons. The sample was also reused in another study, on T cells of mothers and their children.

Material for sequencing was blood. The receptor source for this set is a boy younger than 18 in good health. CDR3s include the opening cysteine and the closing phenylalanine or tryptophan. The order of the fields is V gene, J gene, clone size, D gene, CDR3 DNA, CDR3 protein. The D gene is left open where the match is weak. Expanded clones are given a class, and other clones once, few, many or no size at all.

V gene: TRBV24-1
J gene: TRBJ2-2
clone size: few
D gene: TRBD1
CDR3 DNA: TGTGCCACCAGTGATTTCTCGACAGGGGAAACTGGGGAGCTGTTTTTT
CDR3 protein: CATSDFSTGETGELFF

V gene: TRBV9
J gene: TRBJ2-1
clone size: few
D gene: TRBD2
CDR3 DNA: TGTGCCAGCAGCGTACAACTAGCGGACTCCTACAATGAGCAGTTCTTC
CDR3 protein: CASSVQLADSYNEQFF

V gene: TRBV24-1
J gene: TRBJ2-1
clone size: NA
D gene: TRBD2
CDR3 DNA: TGTGCCACCACATATAGCGGGGGGGCGAATGAGCAGTTCTTC
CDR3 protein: CATTYSGGANEQFF

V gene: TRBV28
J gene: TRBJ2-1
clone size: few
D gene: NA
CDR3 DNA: TGTGCCAGCAGTGATGGGGTCGGGGTAACTTACTCCTACAATGAGCAGTTCTTC
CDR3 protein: CASSDGVGVTYSYNEQFF

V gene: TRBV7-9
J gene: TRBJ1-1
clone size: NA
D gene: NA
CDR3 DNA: TGTGCCAGCAGCTTAGATTCGGGGTTAACTGAAGCTTTCTTT
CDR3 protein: CASSLDSGLTEAFF

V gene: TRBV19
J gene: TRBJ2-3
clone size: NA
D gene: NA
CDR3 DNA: TGTGCCAGTAAGGGCAGGGATACGCAGTATTTT
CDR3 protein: CASKGRDTQYF

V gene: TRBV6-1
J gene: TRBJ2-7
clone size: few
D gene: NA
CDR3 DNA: TGTGCCAGCAGTGTTACAGGGAAGGGCGAGCAGTACTTC
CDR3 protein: CASSVTGKGEQYF

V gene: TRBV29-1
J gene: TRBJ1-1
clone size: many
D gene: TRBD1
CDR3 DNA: TGCAGCGTAAGACAGGGGGGCTTCATGAACACTGAAGCTTTCTTT
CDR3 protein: CSVRQGGFMNTEAFF

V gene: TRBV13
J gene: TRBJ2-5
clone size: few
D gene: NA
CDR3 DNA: TGTGCCAGCAGCCTCTACAGTCCCCAAGAGACCCAGTACTTC
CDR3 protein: CASSLYSPQETQYF

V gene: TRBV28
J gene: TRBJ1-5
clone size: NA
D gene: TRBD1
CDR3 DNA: TGTGCCAGCAGTTTATTTCTGAGCGGACAGGGAGGTCAGGCCCAGCATTTT
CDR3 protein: CASSLFLSGQGGQAQHF

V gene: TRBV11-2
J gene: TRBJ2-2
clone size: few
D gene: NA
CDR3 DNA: TGTGCCAGCAGCCTCGTCAAGACCGGGGAGCTGTTTTTT
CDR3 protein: CASSLVKTGELFF

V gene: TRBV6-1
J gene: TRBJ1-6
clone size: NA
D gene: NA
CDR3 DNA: TGTGCCAGCAGTGAACAGGGCGGGTCCGGGTCACCCCTCCACTTT
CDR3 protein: CASSEQGGSGSPLHF

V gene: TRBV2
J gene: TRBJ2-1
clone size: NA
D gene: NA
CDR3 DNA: TGTGCCAGCAGTGGGGTCAGCTACAGTGAGCAGTTCTTC
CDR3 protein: CASSGVSYSEQFF

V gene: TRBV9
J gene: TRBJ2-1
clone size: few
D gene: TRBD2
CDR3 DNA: TGTGCCGCCTCTCGAGCGGGAGGGCCCAACAATGAGCAGTTCTTC
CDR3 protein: CAASRAGGPNNEQFF

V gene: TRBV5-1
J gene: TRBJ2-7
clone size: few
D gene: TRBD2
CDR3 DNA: TGCGCCAGCAGCTTACGACTAGCGGGAGAGTACGAGCAGTACTTC
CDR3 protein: CASSLRLAGEYEQYF

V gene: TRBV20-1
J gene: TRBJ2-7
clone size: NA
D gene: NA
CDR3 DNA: TGCAGTGCTAGAGTAGGGGCGCAGTACGAGCAGTACTTC
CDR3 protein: CSARVGAQYEQYF

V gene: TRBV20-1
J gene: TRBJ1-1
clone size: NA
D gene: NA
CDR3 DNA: TGCAGTGCCCCAGGGAGAATCGAAGCTTTCTTT
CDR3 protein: CSAPGRIEAFF